The 19 T cell receptor beta chains below come from one sample, sequenced in a study of blood T cell repertoires in COVID-19. The data were produced by immunoSEQ multiplex PCR, yet TCRdb's version contains in-frame clones alone and is incomplete. The table has 200,000 to 300,000 clones, roughly 86% seen once. Sequences were obtained from peripheral blood. Receptor source: a woman aged 55-70 years with COVID-19, enrolled during active disease.

The chain carries TRBV10-3 and TRBJ2-7, with D possibly TRBD2 on 6 matching bases. The CDR3 runs 16 residues. Trimming took 1 base from V and 0 from J, leaving 13 bases between them. The germline CDR1 and CDR2 sequences are ENHRY and SYGVKD. CDR3 residues: CAISEYAGGSSYEQYF. The CDR3 nucleotides read TGTGCCATCAGTGAGTATGCAGGAGGGAGCTCCTACGAGCAGTACTTC.

The chain combines TRBV5-4 with TRBJ2-7; D is ambiguous. Germline CDR1 SGHNT, CDR2 YYREEE (reference sequence). The CDR3 is 13 residues long. Deletions cut 0 bases from V and 4 bases from J, with 8 bases between. CDR3 protein: CASSLEFAYEQYF. In DNA, the CDR3 is TGTGCCAGCAGCTTGGAGTTCGCGTACGAGCAGTACTTC.

V usage is TRBV3-1 (or the pseudogene TRBV3-2) and J usage is TRBJ1-2, with TRBD1 matching 8 bases. V shed 1 base, J shed 5 bases, and the junction held 6 bases outside the gene matches. This CDR3 is built from 15 residues. CDR1 is LGHDT, CDR2 YNNKEL, per germline (reference sequence). The CDR3 nucleotides are TGTGCCAGCAGCCAAGGGGTGGGACAGGCGTATGGCTACACCTTC. Translating gives CASSQGVGQAYGYTF.

This chain uses TRBV14 with TRBJ1-1; no reliable D call. V was shortened by 0 bases and J by 13 bases, with 15 bases between the two germline ends. This CDR3 comprises 13 residues. Germline CDR1 is SGHDN and CDR2 is FVKESK. The CDR3 nucleotides are TGTGCCAGCAGCCAAGATATCGGGGAGCAGGTTTTCTTT. This codes for CASSQDIGEQVFF.

This sequence joins TRBV28 and TRBJ2-1; tentative D call: TRBD2 (6 bases). The germline V gene encodes CDR1 MDHEN and CDR2 SYDVKM. This CDR3 is 15 amino acids long. Trimming took off 6 bases at V and 6 bases at J, with 18 bases between the two ends. CDR3 sequence: CASSTAGRLGNEQFF. In DNA, the CDR3 is TGTGCCAGCAGCACGGCGGGGCGTCTGGGCAATGAGCAGTTCTTC.

The chain uses TRBV28 and TRBJ1-5; the match to TRBD1 covers 8 bases. V dropped 8 bases and J dropped 2; count of bases not matched to a gene: 11. The CDR3 runs 16 residues. Germline assignment: CDR1 MDHEN and CDR2 SYDVKM. CDR3 amino acids: CASSHGQGGGNQPQHF. In DNA, the CDR3 is TGTGCCAGCTCCCACGGACAGGGAGGCGGCAATCAGCCCCAGCATTTT.

This chain links TRBV9 with TRBJ2-7, with D hard to call. Trimming shortened V by 0 bases and J by 1 base, and 8 bases separated the two germline ends. CDR1 and CDR2 (germline): SGDLS, YYNGEE. This CDR3 has 14 amino acids. The CDR3 DNA reads TGTGCCAGCAGCGTAGAAGCCCGTTCCTACGAGCAGTACTTC. It codes for CASSVEARSYEQYF. The full variable domain, completed using reference TRBV9 and TRBJ2-7, is DSGVTQTPKHLITATGQRVTLRCSPRSGDLSVYWYQQSLDQGLQFLIQYYNGEERAKGNILERFSAQQFPDLHSELNLSSLELGDSALYFCASSVEARSYEQYFGPGTRLTVT.

The CDR3 sequence is CASSLYGVTGRTEAFF. In DNA form, the CDR3 reads TGTGCCAGCAGTTTATACGGGGTGACAGGGAGGACTGAAGCTTTCTTT. V usage is TRBV28 and J usage is TRBJ1-1, with 7 bases aligning to TRBD1. The CDR3 length is 16 residues. With V trimmed by 1 base and J by 5 bases, 10 bases remained unmatched. Germline V gives CDR1 MDHEN, CDR2 SYDVKM.

The genes are TRBV6-6 and TRBJ2-2; 8 bases fit TRBD2. V gave up 3 bases and J gave up 5 bases; unmatched junction bases: 8. Per the germline V gene, CDR1 is MNHNY and CDR2 is SVGAGI (reference sequence). The CDR3 covers 16 residues. The DNA of the CDR3 is TGTGCCAGCAGTTATAGTAGGACTAGCTTAACCGGGGAGCTGTTTTTT. It is translated as CASSYSRTSLTGELFF.

This clone was found a few times. The rearrangement joins TRBV5-1 to TRBJ1-1; D possibly corresponds to TRBD1 (5 bases). With 0 bases removed from V and 0 bases from J, the gap between germline ends came to 9 bases. The germline V gene encodes CDR1 SGHRS and CDR2 YFSETQ. The CDR3 runs to 15 residues. CDR3 region: CASSLVTALNTEAFF. CDR3 sequence (DNA): TGCGCCAGCAGCTTGGTGACAGCTTTGAACACTGAAGCTTTCTTT.

J is TRBJ1-1 and V is TRBV30; 7 bases agree with TRBD1. This CDR3 region has 13 residues. J gave up 3 bases and V 2 bases, and 3 bases lay outside the gene matches. Germline V gene lookup returns CDR1 GTSNPN and CDR2 SVGIG (reference sequence). Written as DNA, the CDR3 is TGTGCCTGGAGTAAGGGACAGTACACTGAAGCTTTCTTT. Residues: CAWSKGQYTEAFF.

Here the CDR3 DNA reads TGTGCCAGCAGCCGTTTTTTCGGGAGGGTTTACAATGAGCAGTTCTTC. Protein: CASSRFFGRVYNEQFF. The rearrangement uses TRBV28 and TRBJ2-1; 8 bases map to TRBD2. The junction had 11 bases not matched to a gene; V was cut back by 6 bases and J by 4 bases. This CDR3 comprises 16 residues. Germline V lookup: CDR1 MDHEN, CDR2 SYDVKM. The complete variable domain, with remaining parts taken from reference TRBV28 and TRBJ2-1, reads DVKVTQSSRYLVKRTGEKVFLECVQDMDHENMFWYRQDPGLGLRLIYFSYDVKMKEKGDIPEGYSVSREKKERFSLILESASTNQTSMYLCASSRFFGRVYNEQFFGPGTRLTVL.

The rearrangement joins TRBV25-1 to TRBJ2-5; tentatively, D is TRBD2 (6 bases). The CDR3 sequence is 15 residues long. V shed 2 bases and J shed 1 base, with 11 bases lying between them. In germline, CDR1 is MGHDK, CDR2 SYGVNS. This CDR3 reads CASSEPGTGQETQYF. CDR3 DNA sequence: TGTGCCAGCAGTGAACCCGGGACTGGCCAAGAGACCCAGTACTTC.

The chain links TRBV7-3 to TRBJ2-3; 7 positions match TRBD1. In germline, CDR1 is SGHTA, CDR2 FQGTGA. This CDR3 has 15 residues. V was pared by 5 bases and J by 3 bases, with 8 bases of the junction left unmatched. CDR3 loop: CASSPTGLATDTQYF. The CDR3 DNA follows: TGTGCCAGCAGCCCGACAGGGTTAGCGACAGATACGCAGTATTTT.

V gene TRBV20-1 combines with J gene TRBJ2-1; D is undetermined. Germline CDR1 DFQATT, CDR2 SNEGSKA (reference sequence). The V and J ends lost 3 bases and 8 bases respectively, with 14 bases between them. CDR3 length: 13 residues. The CDR3 coding sequence is TGCAGTGCTAGTCTAGTAATGGTCCATGAGCAGTTCTTC. Amino acids: CSASLVMVHEQFF.

The chain combines TRBV18 with TRBJ1-5; TRBD1 agrees at 10 bases. V lost 4 bases to trimming and J lost 0 bases; unmatched junction nucleotides: 12. Germline V gene data show CDR1 as KGHSH and CDR2 as LQKENI. The CDR3 sequence is 19 residues long. CDR3 loop: CASSLTKKDRGLSNQPQHF. The CDR3 DNA is TGTGCCAGCTCACTGACCAAGAAAGACAGGGGGCTTAGCAATCAGCCCCAGCATTTT.

This chain uses TRBV30 with TRBJ2-1; 7 bases align to TRBD2. Germline V gene sequence: CDR1 GTSNPN, CDR2 SVGIG (reference sequence). The V gene end was trimmed by 1 base and the J gene end by 3 bases; junction bases not matched to a gene: 3. The CDR3 has 14 residues. Written as DNA, the CDR3 is TGTGCCTGGAGTGCGAGCGGGATCTACAATGAGCAGTTCTTC. Translation: CAWSASGIYNEQFF.

The chain uses TRBV5-4 and TRBJ2-2, with 8 bases that match TRBD2. Germline values: CDR1 SGHNT, CDR2 YYREEE (reference sequence). This CDR3 is 16 amino acids long. The trim removed 2 bases at V and 4 bases at J, leaving 7 bases unmatched. The CDR3 DNA follows: TGTGCCAGCAGCTTATACGGGAGGGCTTCCACCGGGGAGCTGTTTTTT. The encoded protein is CASSLYGRASTGELFF.

The rearrangement joins TRBV5-4 to TRBJ2-3; 8 bases align to TRBD1. This CDR3 region has 14 residues. V was clipped by 3 bases and J by 1 base; unmatched bases: 1. Germline CDR1 reads SGHNT; CDR2 reads YYREEE (reference sequence). The CDR3 nucleotides read TGTGCCAGCAGCTGGGGACAGGGCACAGATACGCAGTATTTT. As protein: CASSWGQGTDTQYF.